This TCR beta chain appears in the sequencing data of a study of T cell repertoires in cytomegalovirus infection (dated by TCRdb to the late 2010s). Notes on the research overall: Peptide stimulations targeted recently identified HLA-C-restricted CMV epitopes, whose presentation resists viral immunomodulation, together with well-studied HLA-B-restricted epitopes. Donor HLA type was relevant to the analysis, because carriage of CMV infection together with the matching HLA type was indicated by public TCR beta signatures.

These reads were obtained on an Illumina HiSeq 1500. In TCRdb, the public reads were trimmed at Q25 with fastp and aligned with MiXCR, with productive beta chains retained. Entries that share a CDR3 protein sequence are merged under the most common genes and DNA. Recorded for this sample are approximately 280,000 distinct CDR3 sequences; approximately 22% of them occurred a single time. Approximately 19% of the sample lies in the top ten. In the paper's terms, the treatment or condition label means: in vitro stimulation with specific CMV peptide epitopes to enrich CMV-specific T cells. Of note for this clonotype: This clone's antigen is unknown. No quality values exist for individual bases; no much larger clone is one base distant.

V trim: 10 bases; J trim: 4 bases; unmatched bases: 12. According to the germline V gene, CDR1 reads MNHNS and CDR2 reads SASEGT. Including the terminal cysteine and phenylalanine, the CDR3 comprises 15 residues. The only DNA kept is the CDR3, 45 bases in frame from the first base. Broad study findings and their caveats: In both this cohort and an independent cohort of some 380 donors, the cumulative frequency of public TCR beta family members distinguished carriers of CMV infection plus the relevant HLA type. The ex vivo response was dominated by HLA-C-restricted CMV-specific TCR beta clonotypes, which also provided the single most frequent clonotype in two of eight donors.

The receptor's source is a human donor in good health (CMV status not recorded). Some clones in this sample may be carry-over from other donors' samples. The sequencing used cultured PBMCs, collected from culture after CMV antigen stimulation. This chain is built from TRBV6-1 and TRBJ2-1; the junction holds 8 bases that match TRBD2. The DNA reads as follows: TGTGCCACCCACAGCGGGGGAGGCCATTACAATGAGCAGTTCTTC. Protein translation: CATHSGGGHYNEQFF.